Shown below are 27 T cell receptor beta chains from a single sample sequenced in a study of OX40 agonist ivuxolimab in advanced cancers. Sequenced by immunoSEQ multiplex PCR; TCRdb stores in-frame clones only, minus some. The data hold about 83,000 clones, with 88% observed a single time. The sample was CD4+ or CD8+ T cells sorted from blood, taken in a trial of the OX40 agonist ivuxolimab. Every receptor here comes from an adult with an advanced solid tumor such as melanoma, head and neck, liver or kidney cancer.

The chain combines TRBV7-9 with TRBJ1-2; 7 bases map to TRBD1. Trimming took 6 bases from V and 7 from J; bases not matched to a gene: 8. The CDR3 is made up of 13 amino acids. Germline CDR1 SEHNR, CDR2 FQNEAQ (reference sequence). As DNA, the CDR3 is TGTGCCAGCAGAGCCGGGACAGTGAGTGGCTACACCTTC. The encoded protein is CASRAGTVSGYTF.

The chain employs TRBV9 and TRBJ2-3, with 8 bases aligning to TRBD2. This CDR3 has 15 amino acids. V shed 0 bases, J shed 4 bases, and the junction held 4 bases outside the gene matches. Germline V lookup: CDR1 SGDLS, CDR2 YYNGEE. For the CDR3, the DNA is TGTGCCAGCAGCGTAGCGGGAGGGCCGCCAGATACGCAGTATTTT. As protein: CASSVAGGPPDTQYF.

This chain links TRBV19 with TRBJ1-2; weak D call: TRBD1 (5 bases). There are 15 residues in the CDR3. CDR1 is LNHDA and CDR2 is SQIVND in the germline V gene (reference sequence). Trimming stripped 3 bases from V and 3 bases from J, with 14 bases between. The CDR3 nucleotides read TGTGCCAGTAGTATGATAGCGGGGCAGTACTATGGCTACACCTTC. It codes for CASSMIAGQYYGYTF.

The genes are TRBV5-1 and TRBJ1-3; 7 bases align to TRBD1. Per the germline V gene, CDR1 is SGHRS and CDR2 is YFSETQ. The V and J ends lost 0 bases and 4 bases, in that order; junction bases with no gene match: 4. The CDR3 consists of 15 residues. The CDR3 coding sequence is TGCGCCAGCAGCTTGGAACCGACAGGGGGAAACACCATATATTTT. Protein: CASSLEPTGGNTIYF. The whole variable domain, remainder taken from reference TRBV5-1 and TRBJ1-3, is KAGVTQTPRYLIKTRGQQVTLSCSPISGHRSVSWYQQTPGQGLQFLFEYFSETQRNKGNFPGRFSGRQFSNSRSEMNVSTLELGDSALYLCASSLEPTGGNTIYFGEGSWLTVV.

This chain links TRBV7-2 with TRBJ1-3, with D tentatively TRBD1 (5 bases). The germline V gene encodes CDR1 SGHTA and CDR2 FQGNSA. This CDR3 is built from 17 residues. The germline V and J ends were trimmed by 1 base and 3 bases, with 16 bases remaining between them. This CDR3 is CASSLGTRVMSGNTIYF. In DNA form, the CDR3 reads TGTGCCAGCAGCTTAGGTACCAGGGTGATGAGTGGAAACACCATATATTTT.

This clone was recorded a few times. The chain couples TRBV2 to TRBJ1-5; TRBD1 might be the D (5 bases). The germline CDR1 and CDR2 sequences are SNHLY and FYNNEI. Deletions cut 6 bases from V and 5 bases from J, with 8 bases between. The CDR3 consists of 12 residues. The DNA of the CDR3 is TGTGCCAGCAGACGAGGGGATCAGCCCCAGCATTTT. It encodes CASRRGDQPQHF.

To note about this clone: A read error may produce the germline difference seen at one junction end. The CDR3 spells CASREGQATDTQYF. The DNA for the CDR3 is TGTGCCAGCAGAGAAGGACAGGCCACAGATACGCAGTATTTT. This chain links TRBV6-1 with TRBJ2-3; 7 bases are shared with TRBD1. Germline V lookup: CDR1 MNHNS, CDR2 SASEGT. This CDR3 has 14 amino acids.

V usage is TRBV5-1 and J usage is TRBJ2-2, with 12 positions matching TRBD2. Germline CDR1 and CDR2: SGHRS and YFSETQ. V trimming: 4 bases; J trimming: 4 bases; junction bases outside the gene matches: 8. CDR3 length equals 17 residues. CDR3 DNA sequence: TGCGCCAGCAGCCACCGACTAGCGGGAGTCGCCACCGGGGAGCTGTTTTTT. Its translation is CASSHRLAGVATGELFF.

The rearrangement links TRBV5-1 to TRBJ2-7, with 8 bases matching TRBD2. This CDR3 is 18 amino acids long. With V trimmed by 2 bases and J by 2 bases, 15 bases remained unmatched. Germline-derived CDR1 and CDR2 are SGHRS and YFSETQ. CDR3 region: CASSFDFTSGGKTYEQYF. The CDR3, as DNA: TGCGCCAGCAGCTTCGACTTTACGAGCGGGGGAAAAACCTACGAGCAGTACTTC. The full variable domain, its missing parts supplied by reference TRBV5-1 and TRBJ2-7, is KAGVTQTPRYLIKTRGQQVTLSCSPISGHRSVSWYQQTPGQGLQFLFEYFSETQRNKGNFPGRFSGRQFSNSRSEMNVSTLELGDSALYLCASSFDFTSGGKTYEQYFGPGTRLTVT.

The chain carries TRBV18 and TRBJ2-1; D perhaps matches TRBD1 (7 bases). The V gene lost 2 bases and the J gene lost 5 bases, with 16 bases spanning the gap. CDR1 and CDR2 from the germline V gene are KGHSH and LQKENI. This CDR3 region has 16 residues. DNA for the CDR3: TGTGCCAGCTCACCAACCGTATCAGGGGGGAACAATGAGCAGTTCTTC. Amino acid sequence: CASSPTVSGGNNEQFF.

This chain connects TRBV19 to TRBJ2-3; 7 bases line up with TRBD2. This CDR3 is built from 16 residues. J gave up 2 bases and V 3 bases, and 8 bases lay outside the gene matches. Per germline, CDR1 LNHDA and CDR2 SQIVND (reference sequence). CDR3 in amino acids: CASSISPAGYTDTQYF. CDR3 DNA sequence: TGTGCCAGTAGTATCTCCCCAGCGGGGTACACAGATACGCAGTATTTT.

The CDR3 bases are TGTGCCAGCAGTTCTTCAGACAGGGGGCGAGGGGAAGCTTTCTTT. Amino acids: CASSSSDRGRGEAFF. The chain has TRBV6-6 and TRBJ1-1; 10 bases are a match to TRBD1. The junction had 10 bases not matched to a gene; V was cut back by 4 bases and J by 8 bases. Germline values: CDR1 MNHNY, CDR2 SVGAGI (reference sequence). The CDR3 has 15 amino acids.

This chain links TRBV5-5 with TRBJ2-6, with D possibly being TRBD1 (6 bases). Germline V gene lookup returns CDR1 SGHKS and CDR2 YYEKEE (reference sequence). V was trimmed by 4 bases and J by 9 bases, leaving 11 bases between them. CDR3 length: 13 amino acids. CDR3 amino acids: CASSMDRFNVLTF. The CDR3 DNA sequence: TGTGCCAGCAGCATGGACAGATTCAACGTCCTGACTTTC. Full variable domain (remainder filled in from reference TRBV5-5 and TRBJ2-6): DAGVTQSPTHLIKTRGQQVTLRCSPISGHKSVSWYQQVLGQGPQFIFQYYEKEERGRGNFPDRFSARQFPNYSSELNVNALLLGDSALYLCASSMDRFNVLTFGAGSRLTVL.

The rearrangement uses TRBV5-6 and TRBJ2-4, with TRBD2 matching over 10 bases. Germline V gene data show CDR1 as SGHDT and CDR2 as YYEEEE. The J segment lost 4 bases and the V segment lost 4 bases, leaving 5 bases of the junction unmatched. The length of the CDR3 is 15 residues. The CDR3 region has the DNA TGTGCCAGCAGCCTCGGACTAGCGGTTAAAAACATTCAGTACTTC. It codes for CASSLGLAVKNIQYF.

The chain recombines TRBV14 with TRBJ1-2; D is undetermined. The CDR3 is 14 amino acids. Per the germline V gene, CDR1 is SGHDN and CDR2 is FVKESK. The V and J ends lost 4 bases and 2 bases respectively, with 11 bases between them. The CDR3 region is CASSPEEGNYGYTF. CDR3 nucleotides: TGTGCCAGCAGCCCCGAAGAAGGGAACTATGGCTACACCTTC.

This chain uses TRBV6-1 with TRBJ1-4; maybe TRBD1 (5 bases). Germline V gene data show CDR1 as MNHNS and CDR2 as SASEGT. The ends were cut back, 2 bases at V and 0 bases at J, with 10 bases in the middle. The CDR3 has 16 amino acids. The CDR3 reads CASSEQGGPTNEKLFF. The CDR3, as DNA: TGTGCCAGCAGTGAACAGGGCGGACCAACTAATGAAAAACTGTTTTTT.

J is TRBJ1-2 and V is TRBV27; D may be TRBD1 (5 bases). With 1 base removed from V and 7 bases from J, the gap between germline ends came to 25 bases. Germline lookup yields CDR1 MNHEY and CDR2 SMNVEV (reference sequence). This CDR3 contains 18 residues. CDR3 residues: CASSLLSGPGGLGSGYTF. As DNA, the CDR3 is TGTGCCAGCAGTTTATTGTCGGGACCGGGGGGTTTAGGCTCTGGCTACACCTTC.

Comment on this clone: A read error may account for a junction end that differs from germline. The chain carries TRBV4-1 and TRBJ2-3; 13 bases map to TRBD2. This CDR3 is built from 15 residues. CDR1 and CDR2 (germline): MGHRA, YSYEKL. CDR3 residues: CASSQGLAGADTQYF. CDR3 in DNA: TGCGCCAGCAGTCAAGGACTAGCGGGAGCCGATACGCAGTATTTT.

V gene TRBV30 combines with J gene TRBJ1-4, with a possible D match to TRBD1 (5 bases). The germline V gene encodes CDR1 GTSNPN and CDR2 SVGIG (reference sequence). The CDR3 covers 14 residues. The germline V and J ends were trimmed by 5 bases and 4 bases, with 14 bases remaining between them. CDR3: CAWAMGQGNEKLFF. CDR3 DNA: TGTGCCTGGGCGATGGGGCAGGGTAATGAAAAACTGTTTTTT.

This clone was counted between two and nine times. The chain combines TRBV14 with TRBJ1-3, with D perhaps TRBD1 (5 bases). The CDR3 contains 15 residues. Between the trimmed V and J ends, which lost 1 base and 4 bases, there was a span of 11 bases. Germline CDR1 SGHDN, CDR2 FVKESK. CDR3 sequence (DNA): TGTGCCAGCAGCCAAGCCCTAGGGGCAGGAAACACCATATATTTT. It yields the protein CASSQALGAGNTIYF. Full variable domain (rest looked up from reference TRBV14 and TRBJ1-3): EAGVTQFPSHSVIEKGQTVTLRCDPISGHDNLYWYRRVMGKEIKFLLHFVKESKQDESGMPNNRFLAERTGGTYSTLKVQPAELEDSGVYFCASSQALGAGNTIYFGEGSWLTVV.

The chain has TRBV21-1 and TRBJ1-5. TRBV21-1 constitutes a pseudogene. The CDR3 is 14 amino acids. CDR3 sequence: CASRPWGSNQPQHF. In DNA form, the CDR3 reads TGTGCCAGCAGGCCGTGGGGGTCTAATCAGCCCCAGCATTTT.

The rearrangement joins TRBV7-2 to TRBJ2-7; D is unresolved. CDR3 length: 14 amino acids. Germline-derived CDR1 and CDR2 are SGHTA and FQGNSA. Trimming left V 0 bases short and J 4 bases short, with 10 bases between. CDR3 in amino acids: CASSLASTGYEQYF. DNA of the CDR3: TGTGCCAGCAGCTTAGCATCTACGGGTTACGAGCAGTACTTC.

The J gene is TRBJ1-1, the V gene TRBV10-3, with TRBD1 identical over 7 bases. The germline V gene has CDR1 ENHRY and CDR2 SYGVKD. J lost 10 bases, V lost 2 bases, and 4 bases had no gene match. The CDR3 length is 12 residues. The CDR3 DNA is TGTGCCATCAGTGAGGGGGGACAGAGAGCTTTCTTT. It yields the protein CAISEGGQRAFF.

The chain joins TRBV2 to TRBJ1-5; D is possibly TRBD1 (6 bases). V dropped 4 bases and J dropped 7 bases, with 17 bases sitting between them. This CDR3 is built from 15 residues. CDR1 and CDR2 (germline): SNHLY, FYNNEI. As DNA, the CDR3 is TGTGCCAGCAGTGTAGCGGGGGGCGGAATGCAGCCCCAGCATTTT. The encoded protein is CASSVAGGGMQPQHF.

This chain uses TRBV5-1 with TRBJ1-6, with a tentative D call TRBD1 (5 bases). The germline gives CDR1 SGHRS, CDR2 YFSETQ. V lost 4 bases to trimming and J lost 7 bases, with 12 bases between them. The CDR3 is made up of 14 amino acids. The CDR3 region is CASSPQDGNSPLHF. The CDR3 DNA reads TGCGCCAGCAGCCCACAGGACGGGAATTCACCCCTCCACTTT.

The chain joins TRBV18 to TRBJ1-2; D uncertain. Germline CDR1 reads KGHSH; CDR2 reads LQKENI. Trimming cost V 3 bases and J 4 bases, with 9 bases left between them. This CDR3 is 13 amino acids long. CDR3 in DNA: TGTGCCAGCTCACCCCAGGCGGGCTATGGCTACACCTTC. Its translation is CASSPQAGYGYTF. The complete variable domain, with remaining parts taken from reference TRBV18 and TRBJ1-2, reads NAGVMQNPRHLVRRRGQEARLRCSPMKGHSHVYWYRQLPEEGLKFMVYLQKENIIDESGMPKERFSAEFPKEGPSILRIQQVVRGDSAAYFCASSPQAGYGYTFGSGTRLTVV.

V is TRBV19 and J is TRBJ1-5; TRBD1 agrees at 8 bases. The CDR3 spans 14 residues. Germline V gene sequence: CDR1 LNHDA, CDR2 SQIVND (reference sequence). V gave up 5 bases and J gave up 4 bases; unmatched junction bases: 4. The CDR3 coding sequence is TGTGCCAGTAGTGGGACAGGAGTTAATCAGCCCCAGCATTTT. Protein product: CASSGTGVNQPQHF.